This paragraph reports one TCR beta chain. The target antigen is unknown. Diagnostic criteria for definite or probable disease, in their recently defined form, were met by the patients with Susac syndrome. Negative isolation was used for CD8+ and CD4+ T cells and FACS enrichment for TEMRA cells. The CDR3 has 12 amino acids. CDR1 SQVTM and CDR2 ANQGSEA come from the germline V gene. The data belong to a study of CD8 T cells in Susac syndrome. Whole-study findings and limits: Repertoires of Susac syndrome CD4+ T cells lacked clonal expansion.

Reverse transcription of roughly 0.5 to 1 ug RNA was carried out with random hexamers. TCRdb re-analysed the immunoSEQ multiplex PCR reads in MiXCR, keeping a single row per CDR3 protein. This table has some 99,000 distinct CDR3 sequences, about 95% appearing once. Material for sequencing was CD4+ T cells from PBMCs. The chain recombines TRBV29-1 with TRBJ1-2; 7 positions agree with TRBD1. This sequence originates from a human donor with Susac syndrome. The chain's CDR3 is CSRHYRGNGYTF. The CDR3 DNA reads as TGCAGTCGACATTACAGGGGCAACGGCTACACCTTC.